The clone carrying this T cell receptor beta chain has just a few counts. This sample was included in a study of chronic HIV infection and antiretroviral therapy. TCRdb reprocessed the 5' RACE reads with MiXCR, giving one entry per CDR3 protein. The top ten hold under 3% of the sample, which has about 31,000 distinct CDR3 sequences, more than 7.5% seen once. Trimming left V 10 bases short and J 1 base short, with 13 bases between. This CDR3 has 13 residues. The germline V gene encodes CDR1 SGHNT and CDR2 YYREEE (reference sequence). The sample was peripheral blood. This TCR came from an adult who had HIV and had not received antiretroviral therapy, or was an uninfected healthy control (not recorded which). This sequence joins TRBV5-4 and TRBJ2-3; D perhaps matches TRBD1 (6 bases). CDR3 region: CAQGRTGTDTQYF. The CDR3 DNA is TGTGCCCAGGGGCGGACTGGCACAGATACGCAGTATTTT.